The T cell receptor (beta chain) under discussion was sequenced for a study of OX40 agonist ivuxolimab in advanced cancers. Study summary: Ivuxolimab, which is an agonistic anti-OX40 (CD134) antibody, was administered to the patients.

Libraries were prepared by immunoSEQ multiplex PCR; TCRdb keeps only in-frame clonotypes and omits some of them. The sample lists 40,000 to 50,000 clones, around 91% occurring once. CDR1 is LNHDA, CDR2 SQIVND, per germline (reference sequence). V lost 1 base and J 4 bases, leaving 11 bases between the germline ends. This CDR3 spans 14 amino acids. The rearrangement links TRBV19 to TRBJ2-7; D possibly uses TRBD1 or TRBD2 (5 bases each). This receptor was identified in an adult with an advanced solid tumor such as melanoma, head and neck, liver or kidney cancer. The sample in question was CD4+ or CD8+ T cells sorted from blood, obtained in a trial of the OX40 agonist ivuxolimab. CDR3 DNA: TGTGCCAGTAGTATAGCGGTCGGGGCTTACGAGCAGTACTTC. Its translation is CASSIAVGAYEQYF.